This T cell receptor beta chain was sequenced for a study of identifying expanded T cells in peripheral blood. Study-wide findings and caveats: Approximately 1.1 clones differed between technical replicates, versus about 17 and 20 over time. Clone count variance between roughly 2-week samples rose with total template count.

No infections or other immune events were documented during collection. Sequencing used immunoSEQ multiplex PCR; TCRdb keeps in-frame clones, though not all of them. The data show fewer than 85,000 clones, with 84% seen just once and roughly 18% held by the top ten. As to this clone: Its antigen is currently unknown.

Trimming removed 5 bases from V and 6 bases from J; junction bases left unmatched: 9. The V gene's germline CDR1 is MNHNS and CDR2 SASEGT. CDR3 size: 14 residues. The sample taken for sequencing was blood. This clonotype originated in a person aged 18-69 years in good health. V gene TRBV6-1 combines with J gene TRBJ2-7; 8 bases line up with TRBD1. Written as DNA, the CDR3 is TGTGCCAGCAGTACTATTACCGGACAGGGCGAGCAGTACTTC. Residues: CASSTITGQGEQYF.